Below, one T cell receptor (beta chain) is given with its context. The antigen this receptor binds is unknown. Nothing much larger sits one base from this clone, and base qualities are not available. The library was prepared using the immunoSEQ multiplex PCR assay. In TCRdb, the immuneACCESS table is reduced to in-frame sequences with V and J assigned. These tables do not hold every clone; where another copy was compared, an unresolved V gene accounts for under half, and the others remain unexplained. The table for this sample lists about 68,000 clones; 91% of them were counted only once. The ten biggest clones cover about 2.5% of the sample. The data are from a study of T cell changes during pregnancy in multiple sclerosis (dated by TCRdb to about 2019). General notes on the study: Changes in the T cell repertoire over the course of pregnancy were examined in this study in women with multiple sclerosis.

The CDR3, cysteine through phenylalanine, is 14 amino acids long. Just CDR3 DNA is preserved here, 42 bases in frame from base 1. Based on the germline V gene, the CDR1 and CDR2 sequences are SNHLY and FYNNEI. Trimming accounts for 9 bases at V and 6 bases at J, while the number of junction bases matched to no gene is 11. This TCR derives from a female donor with multiple sclerosis, enrolled in a pregnancy study. This sequence uses TRBV2 and TRBJ1-2, with 9 bases aligning to TRBD1. Sequencing used peripheral blood, obtained in the first trimester of pregnancy. The bases read TGTGCCAGGGCAGTCCCGGGACAGGGAGATGGCTACACCTTC. Protein translation: CARAVPGQGDGYTF.